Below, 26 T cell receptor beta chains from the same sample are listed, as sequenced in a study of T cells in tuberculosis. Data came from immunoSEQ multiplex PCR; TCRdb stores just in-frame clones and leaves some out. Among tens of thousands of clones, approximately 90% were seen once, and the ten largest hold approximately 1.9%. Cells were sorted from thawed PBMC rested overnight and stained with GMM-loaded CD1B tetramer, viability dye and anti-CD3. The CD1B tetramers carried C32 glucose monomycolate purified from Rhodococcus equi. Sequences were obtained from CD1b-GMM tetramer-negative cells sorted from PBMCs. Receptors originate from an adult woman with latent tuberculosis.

Written as DNA, the CDR3 is TGTGCCAGCAGCTTGGCATCAGTCTCTGGAAACACCATATATTTT. Its protein is CASSLASVSGNTIYF. The J gene is TRBJ1-3, the V gene TRBV5-5; D gene ambiguous. Germline V CDR1 and CDR2: SGHKS, YYEKEE (reference sequence). The CDR3 has 15 amino acids. Trimming removed 0 bases at V and 0 bases at J, with 7 bases between.

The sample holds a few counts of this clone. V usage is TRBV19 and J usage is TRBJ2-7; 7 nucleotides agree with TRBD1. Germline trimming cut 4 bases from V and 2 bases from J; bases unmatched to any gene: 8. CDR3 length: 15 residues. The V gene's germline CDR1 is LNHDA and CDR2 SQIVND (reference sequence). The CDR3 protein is CASSNDHTGAYEQYF. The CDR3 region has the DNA TGTGCCAGTAGTAACGACCATACAGGGGCCTACGAGCAGTACTTC.

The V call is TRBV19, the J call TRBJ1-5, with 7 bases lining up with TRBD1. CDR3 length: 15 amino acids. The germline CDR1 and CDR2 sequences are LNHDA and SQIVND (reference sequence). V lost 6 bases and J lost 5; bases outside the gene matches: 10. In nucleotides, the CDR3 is TGTGCCAGTAGACTTCGACAGGGCTCCCATCAGCCCCAGCATTTT. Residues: CASRLRQGSHQPQHF. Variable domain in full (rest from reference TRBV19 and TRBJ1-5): DGGITQSPKYLFRKEGQNVTLSCEQNLNHDAMYWYRQDPGQGLRLIYYSQIVNDFQKGDIAEGYSVSREKKESFPLTVTSAQKNPTAFYLCASRLRQGSHQPQHFGDGTRLSIL.

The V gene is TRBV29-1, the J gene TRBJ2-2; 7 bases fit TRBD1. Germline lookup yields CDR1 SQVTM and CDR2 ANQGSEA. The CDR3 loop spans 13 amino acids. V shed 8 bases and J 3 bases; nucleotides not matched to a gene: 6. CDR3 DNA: TGCAGCATACGACAGGGTGACACCGGGGAGCTGTTTTTT. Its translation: CSIRQGDTGELFF.

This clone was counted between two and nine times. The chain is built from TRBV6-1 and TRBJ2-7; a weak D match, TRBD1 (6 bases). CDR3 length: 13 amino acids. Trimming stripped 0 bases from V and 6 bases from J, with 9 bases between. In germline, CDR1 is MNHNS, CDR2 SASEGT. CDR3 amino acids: CASSEAHRAEQYF. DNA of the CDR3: TGTGCCAGCAGTGAAGCGCACAGGGCCGAGCAGTACTTC.

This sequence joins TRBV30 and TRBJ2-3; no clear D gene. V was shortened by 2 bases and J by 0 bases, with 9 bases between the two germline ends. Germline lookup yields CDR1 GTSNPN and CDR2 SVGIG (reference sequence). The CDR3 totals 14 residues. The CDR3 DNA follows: TGTGCCTGGAGTACGAGCCCTAGCACAGATACGCAGTATTTT. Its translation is CAWSTSPSTDTQYF.

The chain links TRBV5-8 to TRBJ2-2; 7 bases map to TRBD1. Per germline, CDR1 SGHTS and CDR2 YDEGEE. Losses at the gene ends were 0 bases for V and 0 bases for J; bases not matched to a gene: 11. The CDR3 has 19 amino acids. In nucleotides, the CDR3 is TGTGCCAGCAGCTTGGGGGTCGTGTCGGGACAGCCGAACACCGGGGAGCTGTTTTTT. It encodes CASSLGVVSGQPNTGELFF.

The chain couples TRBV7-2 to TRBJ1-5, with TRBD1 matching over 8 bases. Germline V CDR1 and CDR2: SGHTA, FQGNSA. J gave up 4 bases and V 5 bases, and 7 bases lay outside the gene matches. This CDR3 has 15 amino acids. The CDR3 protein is CASSALGQGNQPQHF. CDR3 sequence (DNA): TGTGCCAGCAGCGCACTAGGACAGGGTAATCAGCCCCAGCATTTT.

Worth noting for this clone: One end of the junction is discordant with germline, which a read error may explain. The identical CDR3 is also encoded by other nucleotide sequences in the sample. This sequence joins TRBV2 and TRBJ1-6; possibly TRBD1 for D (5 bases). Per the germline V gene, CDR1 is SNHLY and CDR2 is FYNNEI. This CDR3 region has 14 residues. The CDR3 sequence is CASYRKTLNSPLHF. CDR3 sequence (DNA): TGTGCCAGCTACAGGAAAACCCTAAATTCCCCCCTCCACTTT.

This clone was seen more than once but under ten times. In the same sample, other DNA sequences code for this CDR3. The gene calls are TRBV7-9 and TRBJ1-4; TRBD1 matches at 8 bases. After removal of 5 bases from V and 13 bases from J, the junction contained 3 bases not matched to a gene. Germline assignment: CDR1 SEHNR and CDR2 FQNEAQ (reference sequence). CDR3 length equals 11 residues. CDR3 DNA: TGTGCCAGCAGCCTTGGACAGGGACTGTTTTTT. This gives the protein CASSLGQGLFF.

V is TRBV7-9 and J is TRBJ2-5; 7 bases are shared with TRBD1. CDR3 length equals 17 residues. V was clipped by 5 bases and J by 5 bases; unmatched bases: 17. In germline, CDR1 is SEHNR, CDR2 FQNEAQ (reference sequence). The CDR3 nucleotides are TGTGCCAGCAGCGCCCCCCCGACAGGGTTATTTGTGGAGACCCAGTACTTC. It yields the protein CASSAPPTGLFVETQYF. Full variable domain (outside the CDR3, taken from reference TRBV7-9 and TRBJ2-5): DTGVSQNPRHKITKRGQNVTFRCDPISEHNRLYWYRQTLGQGPEFLTYFQNEAQLEKSRLLSDRFSAERPKGSFSTLEIQRTEQGDSAMYLCASSAPPTGLFVETQYFGPGTRLLVL.

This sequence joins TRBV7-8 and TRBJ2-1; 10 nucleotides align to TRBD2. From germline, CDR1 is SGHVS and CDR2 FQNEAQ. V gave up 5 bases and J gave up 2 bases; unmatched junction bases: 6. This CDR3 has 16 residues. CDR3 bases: TGTGCCAGCAGCCCCGGACTAGCGGATACCTACAATGAGCAGTTCTTC. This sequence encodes CASSPGLADTYNEQFF.

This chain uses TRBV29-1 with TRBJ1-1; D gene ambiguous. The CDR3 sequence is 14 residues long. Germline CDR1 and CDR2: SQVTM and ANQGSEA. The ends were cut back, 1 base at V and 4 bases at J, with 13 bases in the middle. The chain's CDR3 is CSVEGLEGFTEAFF. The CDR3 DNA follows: TGCAGCGTTGAAGGTTTGGAGGGATTCACTGAAGCTTTCTTT.

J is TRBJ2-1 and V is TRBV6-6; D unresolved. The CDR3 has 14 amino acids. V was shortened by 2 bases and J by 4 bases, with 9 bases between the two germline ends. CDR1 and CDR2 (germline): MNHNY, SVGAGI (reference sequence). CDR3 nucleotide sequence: TGTGCCAGCAGTTACCCCCCGAGATACAATGAGCAGTTCTTC. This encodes CASSYPPRYNEQFF.

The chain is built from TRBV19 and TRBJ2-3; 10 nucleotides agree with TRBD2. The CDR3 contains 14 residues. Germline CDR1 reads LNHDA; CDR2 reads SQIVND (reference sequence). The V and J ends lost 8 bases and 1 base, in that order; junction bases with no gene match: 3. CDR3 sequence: CASERGGGTDTQYF. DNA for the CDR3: TGTGCCAGTGAGCGGGGGGGCGGCACAGATACGCAGTATTTT. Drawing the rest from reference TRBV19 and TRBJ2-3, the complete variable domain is DGGITQSPKYLFRKEGQNVTLSCEQNLNHDAMYWYRQDPGQGLRLIYYSQIVNDFQKGDIAEGYSVSREKKESFPLTVTSAQKNPTAFYLCASERGGGTDTQYFGPGTRLTVL.

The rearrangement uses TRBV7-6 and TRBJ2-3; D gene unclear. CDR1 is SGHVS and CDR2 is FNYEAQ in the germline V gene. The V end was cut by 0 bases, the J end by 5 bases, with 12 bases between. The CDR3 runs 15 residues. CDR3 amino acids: CASSLALVPGDTQYF. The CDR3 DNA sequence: TGTGCCAGCAGCTTAGCGCTCGTGCCAGGAGATACGCAGTATTTT.

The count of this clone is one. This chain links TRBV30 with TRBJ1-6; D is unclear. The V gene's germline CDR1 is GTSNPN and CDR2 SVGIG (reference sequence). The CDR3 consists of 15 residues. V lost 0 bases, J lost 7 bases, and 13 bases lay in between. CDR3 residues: CAWSVRSRENSPLHF. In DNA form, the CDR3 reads TGTGCCTGGAGTGTACGGTCTAGAGAGAATTCACCCCTCCACTTT.

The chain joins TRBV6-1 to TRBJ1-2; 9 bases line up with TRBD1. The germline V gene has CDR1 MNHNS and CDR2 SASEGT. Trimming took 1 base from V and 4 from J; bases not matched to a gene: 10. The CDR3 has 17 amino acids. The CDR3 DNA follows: TGTGCCAGCAGTGAAGAAACAGGGGGCGCTTCGAGCTATGGCTACACCTTC. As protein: CASSEETGGASSYGYTF.

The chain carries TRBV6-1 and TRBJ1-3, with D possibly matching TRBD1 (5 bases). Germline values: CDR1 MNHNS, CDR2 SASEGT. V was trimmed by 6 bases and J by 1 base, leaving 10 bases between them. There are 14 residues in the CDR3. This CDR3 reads CASRNRPSGNTIYF. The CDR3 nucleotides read TGTGCCAGCAGAAACAGGCCTTCTGGAAACACCATATATTTT.

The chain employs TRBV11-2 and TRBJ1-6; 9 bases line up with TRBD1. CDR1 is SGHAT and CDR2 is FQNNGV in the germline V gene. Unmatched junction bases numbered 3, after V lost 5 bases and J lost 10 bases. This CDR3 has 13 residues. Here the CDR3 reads CASSPQGASPLHF. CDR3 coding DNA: TGTGCCAGCAGCCCACAGGGGGCCTCACCCCTCCACTTT.

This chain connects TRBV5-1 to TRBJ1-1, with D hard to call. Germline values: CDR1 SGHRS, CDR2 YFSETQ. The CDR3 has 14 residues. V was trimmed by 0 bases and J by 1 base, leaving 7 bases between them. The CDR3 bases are TGCGCCAGCAGCTTGGTTCCGGGGAACACTGAAGCTTTCTTT. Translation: CASSLVPGNTEAFF. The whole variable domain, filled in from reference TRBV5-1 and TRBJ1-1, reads KAGVTQTPRYLIKTRGQQVTLSCSPISGHRSVSWYQQTPGQGLQFLFEYFSETQRNKGNFPGRFSGRQFSNSRSEMNVSTLELGDSALYLCASSLVPGNTEAFFGQGTRLTVV.

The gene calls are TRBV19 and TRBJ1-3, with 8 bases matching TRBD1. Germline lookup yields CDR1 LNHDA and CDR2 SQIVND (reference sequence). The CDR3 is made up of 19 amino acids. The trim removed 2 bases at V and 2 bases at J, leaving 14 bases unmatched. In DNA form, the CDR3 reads TGTGCCAGTAGTATAATTTCGGCAGGGGGCTGGTCGGCTGGAAACACCATATATTTT. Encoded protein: CASSIISAGGWSAGNTIYF. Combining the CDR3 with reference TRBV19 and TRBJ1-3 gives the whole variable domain DGGITQSPKYLFRKEGQNVTLSCEQNLNHDAMYWYRQDPGQGLRLIYYSQIVNDFQKGDIAEGYSVSREKKESFPLTVTSAQKNPTAFYLCASSIISAGGWSAGNTIYFGEGSWLTVV.

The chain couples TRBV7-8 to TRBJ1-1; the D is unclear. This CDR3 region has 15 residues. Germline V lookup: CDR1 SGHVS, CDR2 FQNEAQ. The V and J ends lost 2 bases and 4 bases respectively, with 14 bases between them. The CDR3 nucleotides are TGTGCCAGCAGCTTATCTCCGGGGATGGGCACTGAAGCTTTCTTT. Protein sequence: CASSLSPGMGTEAFF.

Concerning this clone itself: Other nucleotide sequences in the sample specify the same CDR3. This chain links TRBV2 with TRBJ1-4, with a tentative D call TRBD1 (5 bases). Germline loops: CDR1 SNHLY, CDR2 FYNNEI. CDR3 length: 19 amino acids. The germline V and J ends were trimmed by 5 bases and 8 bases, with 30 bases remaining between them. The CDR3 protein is CASSTPLLITGRLREKLFF. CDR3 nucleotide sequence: TGTGCCAGCAGTACTCCACTTCTTATTACAGGCCGATTAAGGGAAAAACTGTTTTTT.

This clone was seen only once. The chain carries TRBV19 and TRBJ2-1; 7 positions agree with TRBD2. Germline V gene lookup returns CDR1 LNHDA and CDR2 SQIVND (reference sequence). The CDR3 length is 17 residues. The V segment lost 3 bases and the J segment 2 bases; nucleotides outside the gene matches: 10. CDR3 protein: CASSIQTSLPAYNEQFF. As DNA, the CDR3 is TGTGCCAGTAGTATTCAGACTAGCCTACCTGCCTACAATGAGCAGTTCTTC.

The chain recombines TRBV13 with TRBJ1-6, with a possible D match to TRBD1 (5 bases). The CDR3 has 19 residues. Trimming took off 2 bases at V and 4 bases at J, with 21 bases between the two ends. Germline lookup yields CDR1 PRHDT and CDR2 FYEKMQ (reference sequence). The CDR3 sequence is CASSLSPPGLLSYNSPLHF. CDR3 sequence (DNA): TGTGCCAGCAGCTTAAGTCCTCCGGGACTCCTCAGTTATAATTCACCCCTCCACTTT.